The rows below give T cell receptor beta chains drawn from one sample of a study of cytomegalovirus exposure and HLA in healthy donors. This table comes from immunoSEQ multiplex PCR, and its TCRdb copy is limited to in-frame clones, with some not included. The table records some 250,000 clones, 82% of them present only once. Sequenced material: PBMCs. The receptors shown here come from a woman aged 40 to 50 in good health and CMV-seropositive. Each CDR3 is given with its conserved first and last residue. The D gene is left open where the match is weak. Expanded clones get a size class; other rows say once, few or many, or leave the size out.

V	length	D	J	size	DNA	CDR3
TRBV7-2	14	TRBD1	TRBJ1-2	few	TGTGCCAGCGGCCTGGCAGGGGGTTTCTATGGCTACACCTTC	CASGLAGGFYGYTF
TRBV19	14	TRBD1	TRBJ1-3	.	TGTACCCGGGGAGGACAGGGATGTGGAAACACCATATATTTT	CTRGGQGCGNTIYF
TRBV30	12	.	TRBJ2-4	.	TGTGCCTGGAAGGGAGAGGGCAACATTCAGTACTTC	CAWKGEGNIQYF
TRBV9	13	.	TRBJ2-7	.	TGTGCCAGCAGCGTCACAGACTCCTACGAGCAGTACTTC	CASSVTDSYEQYF
TRBV27	16	.	TRBJ1-5	.	TGTGCCAGCAGTTTATCTCCCAGGGGAATGGCTCAGCCCCAGCATTTT	CASSLSPRGMAQPQHF
TRBV21-1	13	.	TRBJ2-7	few	TGTGCCAGCACCGGGACAGGGTCTGGCGAGCAGTACTTC	CASTGTGSGEQYF
TRBV11-2	15	TRBD1	TRBJ1-2	.	TGTGCCAGCAGCTCTGACGGGACAGTCAACTATGGCTACACCTTC	CASSSDGTVNYGYTF
TRBV5-5	14	.	TRBJ2-7	.	TGTGCCAGCAGCTTTTGGCAGAGGGACTACGAGCAGTACTTC	CASSFWQRDYEQYF
TRBV7-9	17	.	TRBJ2-3	.	TGTGCCAGCAGCCCCGCTGGGAGGTCGGTACTTACAGATACGCAGTATTTT	CASSPAGRSVLTDTQYF
TRBV5-1	15	.	TRBJ1-2	.	TGCGCCAGCAGCCTTAGCGGAGATGCGAACTATGGCTACACCTTC	CASSLSGDANYGYTF
TRBV18	14	.	TRBJ1-1	.	TGTGCCAGCTCAGGGTCCCAGGCAAACACTGAAGCTTTCTTT	CASSGSQANTEAFF
TRBV19	13	.	TRBJ2-3	.	TGTGCCAGTAGTACTGTCAGGTTAGATACGCAGTATTTT	CASSTVRLDTQYF
TRBV5-4	13	TRBD1	TRBJ1-2	.	TGTGCCAGCAGCGCACAGGGGGCTTCTGGCTACACCTTC	CASSAQGASGYTF
TRBV6-5	14	TRBD1	TRBJ1-2	.	TGTGCCAGCTTATCCAGGGGGACTAACTATGGCTACACCTTC	CASLSRGTNYGYTF
TRBV28	11	.	TRBJ1-1	.	TGTGCCAGCCGGGGGAACACTGAAGCTTTCTTT	CASRGNTEAFF
TRBV7-2	14	TRBD2	TRBJ2-7	few	TGTGCCAGCAGCTTAGCGGGAGGGATTTACGAGCAGTACTTC	CASSLAGGIYEQYF
TRBV7-8	12	.	TRBJ1-1	.	TGTGCCAGCAGCTTAGCCCTCACTGAAGCTTTCTTT	CASSLALTEAFF
TRBV19	15	.	TRBJ2-1	.	TGTGCCAGTACCAAAGGACAGGGACTACGCAATGAGCAGTTCTTC	CASTKGQGLRNEQFF
TRBV7-2	13	.	TRBJ1-2	.	TGTGCCAGCAGTCGTGAACAGGGTTATGGCTACACCTTC	CASSREQGYGYTF
TRBV5-1	14	TRBD2	TRBJ2-3	.	TGCGCCAGCAGCTTGGAGCGGGGGACAGATACGCAGTATTTT	CASSLERGTDTQYF
TRBV7-7	15	TRBD2	TRBJ2-7	.	TGTGCTAGCAGCTGTGGACTAGCGGGGAAATACGAGCAGTACTTC	CASSCGLAGKYEQYF
TRBV14	15	.	TRBJ1-1	once	TGTGCCAGCAGCCAGTGGAGGGGAGTGTCCACTGAAGCTTTCTTT	CASSQWRGVSTEAFF
TRBV13	15	TRBD1	TRBJ2-2	.	TGTGCCAGCAGCCCACAGGGGGTGAGGACCGGGGAGCTGTTTTTT	CASSPQGVRTGELFF
TRBV7-8	11	.	TRBJ1-1	once	TGTGCCAGCAGCGAGAACCTCGAAGCTTTCTTT	CASSENLEAFF
TRBV5-4	13	.	TRBJ1-4	.	TGTGCCAGCAGCTTGGCCGGAGGGGAAAAACTGTTTTTT	CASSLAGGEKLFF
TRBV7-2	13	TRBD2	TRBJ2-1	.	TGTGCCAGCAGACTACTAGCGGGGAATGAGCAGTTCTTC	CASRLLAGNEQFF
TRBV21-1	18	.	TRBJ2-7	.	TGTGCCAGCGATTCTCTCTTGCGATCGGGAGGGAGCTCCTACGAGCAGTACTTC	CASDSLLRSGGSSYEQYF
TRBV9	12	.	TRBJ2-1	.	TGTGCCAGCAGGGGGGCTTACAATGAGCAGTTCTTC	CASRGAYNEQFF
TRBV4-1	18	TRBD2	TRBJ2-2	.	TGCGCCAGCAGCGCTGGGCTAGCGGGGCCTCGGGGCACCGGGGAGCTGTTTTTT	CASSAGLAGPRGTGELFF
TRBV27	19	.	TRBJ1-1	.	TGTGCCAGCAGTTTATATGCCCTATATCCTTTCCGCATGGGCGACGAAGCTTTCTTT	CASSLYALYPFRMGDEAFF
TRBV27	16	TRBD2	TRBJ2-1	.	TGTGCCAGCAGTTTATGGTCGGGAGGGCCCTCAAATGAGCAGTTCTTC	CASSLWSGGPSNEQFF
TRBV6-6	14	.	TRBJ1-3	.	TGTGCCGCGGCAGGGCATAGCTCTGGAAACACCATATATTTT	CAAAGHSSGNTIYF
TRBV2	16	.	TRBJ1-5	.	TGTGCCAGCAGCGTCAACAGGGTTTCGAGCAATCAGCCCCAGCATTTT	CASSVNRVSSNQPQHF
TRBV25-1	13	.	TRBJ1-2	.	TGTGCCAGCAGTGATCCTGGCCCCTATGGCTACACCTTC	CASSDPGPYGYTF
TRBV5-1	15	TRBD1	TRBJ2-7	.	TGCGCCAGCAGCTCCTCGGGACAGGGCTCCTACGAGCAGTACTTC	CASSSSGQGSYEQYF
TRBV6-6	15	TRBD1	TRBJ1-5	.	TGTGCCAGCAGTTACACCGGACAGGGCAATCAGCCCCAGCATTTT	CASSYTGQGNQPQHF
TRBV5-1	16	TRBD2	TRBJ2-1	.	TGCGCCAGCAGCTTGGGGGGTAGCGGGGGGGGAAATGAGCAGTTCTTC	CASSLGGSGGGNEQFF
TRBV7-8	14	.	TRBJ2-7	.	TGTGCCAGCAGCTCCTGGGGCACATCCTACGAGCAGTACTTC	CASSSWGTSYEQYF
TRBV5-1	14	.	TRBJ1-2	.	TGCGCCAGCAGCTTAGGGGACAATATATATGGCTACACCTTC	CASSLGDNIYGYTF
TRBV2	14	TRBD2	TRBJ2-7	once	TGTGCCAGCAGGGGAACGGGAGGGCCGGGGGAGCAGTACTTC	CASRGTGGPGEQYF
TRBV4-3	15	.	TRBJ1-5	.	TGCGCCAGCAGCCTGGGGACAAACTGGAATCAGCCCCAGCATTTT	CASSLGTNWNQPQHF
TRBV10-3	15	.	TRBJ1-5	.	TGTGCCATCAGTGAGTCGGGGCAGAGCAATCAGCCCCAGCATTTT	CAISESGQSNQPQHF
TRBV11-3	14	.	TRBJ2-5	few	TGTGCCAGCAGCTTTCGGACATTCCAAGAGACCCAGTACTTC	CASSFRTFQETQYF